This T cell receptor (beta chain) was identified during a study of CD8 T cells in Susac syndrome. Random hexamers were used to reverse transcribe roughly 0.45 to 1 ug of RNA. With immunoSEQ multiplex PCR, TCR beta CDR3 was amplified across 54 Vbeta and 13 Jbeta. Using its own MiXCR run on the immunoSEQ multiplex PCR reads, TCRdb lists one record per CDR3 protein. The sample has around 170,000 distinct CDR3 sequences, 90% to 95% seen once. Trimming removed 3 bases from V and 11 bases from J, with 12 bases in between. CDR3 length equals 12 residues. In germline, CDR1 is SGHDT, CDR2 YYEEEE. Sequenced material: CD4+ T cells from PBMCs. The receptor's source is a human donor in good health. The rearrangement uses TRBV5-6 and TRBJ2-4; the D is unclear. Written as DNA, the CDR3 is TGTGCCAGCAGCTCTGAACCAAATCTTCAGTACTTC. Translated: CASSSEPNLQYF.